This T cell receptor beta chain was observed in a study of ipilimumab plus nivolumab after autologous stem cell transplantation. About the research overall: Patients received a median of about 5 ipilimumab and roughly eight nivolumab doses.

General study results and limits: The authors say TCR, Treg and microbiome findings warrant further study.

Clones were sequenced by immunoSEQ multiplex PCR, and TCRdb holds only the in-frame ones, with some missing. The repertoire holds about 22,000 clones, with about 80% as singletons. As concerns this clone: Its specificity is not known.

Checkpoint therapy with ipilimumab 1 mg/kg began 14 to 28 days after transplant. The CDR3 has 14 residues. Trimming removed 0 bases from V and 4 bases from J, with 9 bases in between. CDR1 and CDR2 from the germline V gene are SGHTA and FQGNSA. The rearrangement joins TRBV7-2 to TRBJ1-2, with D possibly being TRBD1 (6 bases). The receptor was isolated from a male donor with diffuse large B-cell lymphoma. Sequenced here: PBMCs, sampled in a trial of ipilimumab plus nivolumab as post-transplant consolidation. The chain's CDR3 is CASSLAGAGYGYTF. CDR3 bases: TGTGCCAGCAGCTTAGCGGGGGCCGGCTATGGCTACACCTTC.